The 23 T cell receptor beta chains given below trace back to one sample, sequenced in a study of blood T cell repertoires in COVID-19. Produced via immunoSEQ multiplex PCR; TCRdb's table is partial and in-frame only. The sample lists 300,000 or so clones, approximately 90% occurring once. The sequenced material came from peripheral blood. All receptors come from a woman aged 40 to 55 with acute or convalescent COVID-19.

This sequence joins TRBV6-4 and TRBJ1-2; D is ambiguous. Germline CDR1 and CDR2: MRHNA and SNTAGT. Trimming took off 0 bases at V and 4 bases at J, with 12 bases between the two ends. There are 15 residues in the CDR3. CDR3: CASSDSEATSYGYTF. The CDR3 DNA reads as TGTGCCAGCAGTGACTCGGAGGCGACGAGCTATGGCTACACCTTC.

The V gene is TRBV3-1 (or the pseudogene TRBV3-2), the J gene TRBJ1-5, with D hard to call. Per the germline V gene, CDR1 is LGHDT and CDR2 is YNNKEL (reference sequence). This CDR3 spans 14 amino acids. Trimming cost V 1 base and J 5 bases, with 9 bases left between them. CDR3 bases: TGTGCCAGCAGCCAAGGACAATCCGATCAGCCCCAGCATTTT. Protein product: CASSQGQSDQPQHF.

The V and J genes are TRBV5-4 and TRBJ2-1, with a weak D call TRBD2 (5 bases). Per germline, CDR1 SGHNT and CDR2 YYREEE (reference sequence). Trimming pared 3 bases from V and 0 bases from J, leaving 13 bases between. The CDR3 spans 16 residues. The CDR3 DNA is TGTGCCAGCAGCTCCGTGCCTGGGAGCTCCTACAATGAGCAGTTCTTC. Protein product: CASSSVPGSSYNEQFF.

The chain recombines TRBV28 with TRBJ1-2; D call uncertain. This CDR3 is built from 13 residues. The germline V gene has CDR1 MDHEN and CDR2 SYDVKM. V lost 6 bases, J lost 5 bases, and 13 bases lay in between. This CDR3 reads CASRWEQEYGYTF. Here the CDR3 DNA reads TGTGCCAGCAGGTGGGAGCAGGAGTATGGCTACACCTTC.

On this clone: The same CDR3 arises from other DNA sequences in this sample as well. The chain links TRBV18 to TRBJ1-2; TRBD1 matches at 11 bases. Germline CDR1 and CDR2: KGHSH and LQKENI. The CDR3 length is 15 residues. The V gene end was trimmed by 6 bases and the J gene end by 2 bases; junction bases not matched to a gene: 5. The DNA of the CDR3 is TGTGCCAGCTCGGTGGACAGGGGGCTAAACTATGGCTACACCTTC. Protein sequence: CASSVDRGLNYGYTF.

In the case of this clone: A clone one base away is much larger, so this may be a read error. This chain links TRBV2 with TRBJ1-1, with a tentative D call TRBD1 (6 bases). Trimming shortened V by 5 bases and J by 1 base, and 8 bases separated the two germline ends. The germline V gene has CDR1 SNHLY and CDR2 FYNNEI. The CDR3 has 13 amino acids. CDR3: CASSRGRNTEAFF. CDR3 nucleotide sequence: TGTGCCAGCAGTAGGGGGAGGAACACTGAAGCTTTCTTT.

The chain is built from TRBV9 and TRBJ2-5; 8 positions agree with TRBD1. V was clipped by 7 bases and J by 2 bases; unmatched bases: 7. The CDR3 covers 14 residues. Germline V gives CDR1 SGDLS, CDR2 YYNGEE. CDR3 in amino acids: CASCPGQGQETQYF. CDR3 DNA sequence: TGTGCCAGCTGTCCAGGACAGGGACAAGAGACCCAGTACTTC.

CDR3 in DNA: TGTGCCAGCAGTCCCGCTAGCGGGGGGTACAATGAGCAGTTCTTC. Translation: CASSPASGGYNEQFF. The chain links TRBV28 to TRBJ2-1, with TRBD2 identical over 11 bases. Looked up from germline, CDR1 is MDHEN and CDR2 is SYDVKM. This CDR3 comprises 15 residues. Trimming cost V 5 bases and J 4 bases; bases outside gene matches: 4.

The chain uses TRBV4-2 and TRBJ2-3; TRBD2 matches at 9 bases. Looked up from germline, CDR1 is LGHNA and CDR2 is YNFKEQ. This CDR3 has 18 residues. Trimming removed 2 bases from V and 5 bases from J; junction bases left unmatched: 14. The CDR3 DNA is TGTGCCAGCAGCCAAAAGTTAACTCGCGGGGGGGCTGGAGATACGCAGTATTTT. Translated, it gives CASSQKLTRGGAGDTQYF.

The chain joins TRBV6-5 to TRBJ1-1; no clear D. The CDR3 extends over 14 amino acids. Trimming took 7 bases from V and 10 from J, leaving 22 bases between them. Germline CDR1 and CDR2: MNHEY and SVGAGI. This CDR3 reads CASTSGGQPPRAFF. DNA of the CDR3: TGTGCCAGCACTAGTGGAGGGCAACCTCCCAGAGCTTTCTTT.

The rearrangement links TRBV6-5 to TRBJ1-1, with D possibly matching TRBD1 (5 bases). V lost 6 bases and J lost 4, with 15 bases in between. Germline CDR1 and CDR2: MNHEY and SVGAGI. The CDR3 sequence is 14 residues long. In nucleotides, the CDR3 is TGTGCCAGCAGGGTATCTAGGGGAATCACTGAAGCTTTCTTT. As protein: CASRVSRGITEAFF.

The chain uses TRBV29-1 and TRBJ1-2; 9 bases are shared with TRBD1. V gave up 6 bases and J gave up 2 bases; unmatched junction bases: 10. The CDR3 is 15 amino acids. Looked up from germline, CDR1 is SQVTM and CDR2 is ANQGSEA. The CDR3 region is CSVTSGTGLNYGYTF. For the CDR3, the DNA is TGCAGCGTCACCTCCGGGACAGGGTTGAACTATGGCTACACCTTC.

This sequence joins TRBV10-3 and TRBJ1-1; 9 nucleotides match TRBD1. V lost 7 bases to trimming and J lost 1 base; unmatched junction nucleotides: 7. Germline-derived CDR1 and CDR2 are ENHRY and SYGVKD. The CDR3 is 15 residues long. The chain's CDR3 is CAIKDRGLGNTEAFF. The CDR3, as DNA: TGTGCCATCAAGGACAGGGGCTTGGGGAACACTGAAGCTTTCTTT.

The chain carries TRBV5-1 and TRBJ2-5; a weak D match, TRBD1 (5 bases). Trimming shortened V by 5 bases and J by 2 bases, and 10 bases separated the two germline ends. CDR3 length: 13 residues. Germline CDR1 is SGHRS and CDR2 is YFSETQ. The CDR3 sequence is CASSRGPQETQYF. As DNA, the CDR3 is TGCGCCAGCAGTAGGGGCCCACAAGAGACCCAGTACTTC. Using reference TRBV5-1 and TRBJ2-5 for the parts outside the CDR3, the full variable domain is KAGVTQTPRYLIKTRGQQVTLSCSPISGHRSVSWYQQTPGQGLQFLFEYFSETQRNKGNFPGRFSGRQFSNSRSEMNVSTLELGDSALYLCASSRGPQETQYFGPGTRLLVL.

The CDR3 coding sequence is TGTGCCACCAGTGACTCTAGCGGGGGTAGAGAGACCCAGTACTTC. Its protein is CATSDSSGGRETQYF. The chain carries TRBV24-1 and TRBJ2-5, with 10 bases aligning to TRBD2. CDR3 length: 15 amino acids. J was trimmed by 4 bases and V by 4 bases; bases with no gene match: 5. Germline CDR1 KGHDR, CDR2 SFDVKD.

This chain joins TRBV25-1 and TRBJ2-2, with D maybe TRBD1 (7 bases). V dropped 3 bases and J dropped 9 bases, with 14 bases sitting between them. From germline, CDR1 is MGHDK and CDR2 SYGVNS. The CDR3 extends over 14 amino acids. The CDR3 bases are TGTGCCAGCAGTGAGGCAGGGGGGAGACGGGAGCTGTTTTTT. This encodes CASSEAGGRRELFF.

CDR3 region: CASSEAPTGYYEQYV. CDR3 sequence (DNA): TGTGCCAGCAGTGAAGCGCCGACAGGGTACTACGAGCAGTACGTC. The V call is TRBV6-1, the J call TRBJ2-7, with 7 nucleotides matching TRBD1. Germline CDR1 and CDR2: MNHNS and SASEGT. With 0 bases clipped from V and 3 bases from J, the junction kept 5 bases outside the gene matches. The CDR3 extends over 15 amino acids.

This clone was observed a handful of times. The chain uses TRBV2 and TRBJ1-5; 7 nucleotides match TRBD1. CDR1 and CDR2 (germline): SNHLY, FYNNEI. The V gene end was trimmed by 6 bases and the J gene end by 4 bases; junction bases not matched to a gene: 6. This CDR3 has 14 residues. The CDR3: CASSNLQGNQPQHF. The CDR3 coding sequence is TGTGCCAGCAGCAATTTACAGGGGAATCAGCCCCAGCATTTT. Full variable domain (remainder filled in from reference TRBV2 and TRBJ1-5): EPEVTQTPSHQVTQMGQEVILRCVPISNHLYFYWYRQILGQKVEFLVSFYNNEISEKSEIFDDQFSVERPDGSNFTLKIRSTKLEDSAMYFCASSNLQGNQPQHFGDGTRLSIL.

The chain uses TRBV19 and TRBJ2-5, with a weak D call TRBD1 (5 bases). Deletions cut 2 bases from V and 5 bases from J, with 15 bases between. Germline CDR1 is LNHDA and CDR2 is SQIVND (reference sequence). The CDR3 has 15 amino acids. CDR3 bases: TGTGCCAGTAGTATAAATGGCAGGGCTGATGAGACCCAGTACTTC. Its translation: CASSINGRADETQYF.

This chain links TRBV6-1 with TRBJ1-6; D may be TRBD1 (6 bases). The CDR3 extends over 14 amino acids. Germline loops: CDR1 MNHNS, CDR2 SASEGT. The V gene lost 2 bases and the J gene lost 9 bases, with 11 bases spanning the gap. CDR3 in amino acids: CASSEIPGASPLHF. CDR3 DNA: TGTGCCAGCAGTGAAATACCAGGGGCTTCACCCCTCCACTTT.

The chain joins TRBV4-1 to TRBJ2-5, with 9 bases that match TRBD1. The CDR3 runs to 16 residues. With 2 bases clipped from V and 1 base from J, the junction kept 5 bases outside the gene matches. CDR1 is MGHRA, CDR2 YSYEKL, per germline. CDR3 coding DNA: TGCGCCAGCAGCCAACCTGGGACAGGGATCCAAGAGACCCAGTACTTC. This codes for CASSQPGTGIQETQYF.

This chain links TRBV21-1 with TRBJ2-5; TRBD1, as called in the table, went unchecked against the DNA. TRBV21-1 is flagged as a pseudogene. This CDR3 is 11 amino acids long. This chain's CDR3 is CASNPEETQYF. The CDR3, as DNA: TGTGCCAGCAATCCAGAAGAGACCCAGTACTTC.

This clone was detected only once. The genes are TRBV28 and TRBJ1-3; 7 bases fit TRBD1. The CDR3 runs 15 residues. The J segment lost 4 bases and the V segment lost 10 bases, leaving 13 bases of the junction unmatched. The V gene's germline CDR1 is MDHEN and CDR2 SYDVKM. CDR3 in DNA: TGTGCCACGCAGGGGGGTTATCAGGGAGGAAACACCATATATTTT. It codes for CATQGGYQGGNTIYF.